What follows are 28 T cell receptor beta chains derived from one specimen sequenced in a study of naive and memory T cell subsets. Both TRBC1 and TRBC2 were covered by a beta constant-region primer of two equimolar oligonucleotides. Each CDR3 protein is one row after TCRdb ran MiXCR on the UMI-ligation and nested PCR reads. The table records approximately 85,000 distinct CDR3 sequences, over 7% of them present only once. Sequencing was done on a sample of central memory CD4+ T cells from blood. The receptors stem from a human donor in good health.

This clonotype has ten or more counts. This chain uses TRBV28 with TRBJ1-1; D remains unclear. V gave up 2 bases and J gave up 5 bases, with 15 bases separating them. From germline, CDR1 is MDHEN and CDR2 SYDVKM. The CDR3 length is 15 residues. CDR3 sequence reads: CASSLVGRWLTEAFF. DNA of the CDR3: TGTGCCAGCAGTTTAGTAGGGCGGTGGTTAACTGAAGCTTTCTTT.

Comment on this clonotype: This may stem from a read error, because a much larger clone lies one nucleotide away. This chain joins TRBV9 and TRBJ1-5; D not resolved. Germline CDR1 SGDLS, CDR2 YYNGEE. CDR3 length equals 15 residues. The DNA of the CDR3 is TGTGCCAGCAGCCCCCTTGGGCAGAGCAATCGGCCCCAGCATTTT. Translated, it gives CASSPLGQSNRPQHF.

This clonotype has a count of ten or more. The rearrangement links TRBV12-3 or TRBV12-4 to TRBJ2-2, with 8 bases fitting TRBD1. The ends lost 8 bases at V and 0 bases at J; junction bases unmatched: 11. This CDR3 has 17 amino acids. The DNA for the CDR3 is TGTGCCAGCCTACGCCCACGGACAGGGTCGAACACCGGGGAGCTGTTTTTT. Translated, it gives CASLRPRTGSNTGELFF.

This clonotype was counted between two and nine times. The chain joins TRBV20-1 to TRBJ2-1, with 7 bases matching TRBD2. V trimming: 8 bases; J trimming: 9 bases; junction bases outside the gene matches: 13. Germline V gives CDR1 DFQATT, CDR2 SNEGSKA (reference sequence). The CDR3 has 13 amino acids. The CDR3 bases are TGCAGTACGACGACCGGGACTACTTTTGAGCAGTTCTTC. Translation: CSTTTGTTFEQFF.

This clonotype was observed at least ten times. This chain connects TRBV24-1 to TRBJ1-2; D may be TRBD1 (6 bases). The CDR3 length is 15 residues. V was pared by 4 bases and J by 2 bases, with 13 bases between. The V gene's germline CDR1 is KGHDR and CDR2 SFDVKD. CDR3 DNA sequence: TGTGCCACCAGTGACCCAAGGCAGGGGAACTATGGCTACACCTTC. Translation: CATSDPRQGNYGYTF.

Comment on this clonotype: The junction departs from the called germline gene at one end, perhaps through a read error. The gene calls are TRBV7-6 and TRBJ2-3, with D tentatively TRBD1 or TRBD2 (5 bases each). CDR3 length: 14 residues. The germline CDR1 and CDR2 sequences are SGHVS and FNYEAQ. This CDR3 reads CASSLAGEADMQYF. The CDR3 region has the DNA TGTGCCAGCAGCTTAGCGGGGGAAGCAGATATGCAGTATTTT.

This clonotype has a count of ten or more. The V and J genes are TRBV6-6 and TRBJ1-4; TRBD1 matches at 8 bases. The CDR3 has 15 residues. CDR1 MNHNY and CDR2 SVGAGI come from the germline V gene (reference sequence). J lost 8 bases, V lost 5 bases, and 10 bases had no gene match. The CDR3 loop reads CASSRQGRNDEKLFF. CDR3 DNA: TGTGCCAGCAGTAGACAGGGGCGCAACGACGAAAAACTGTTTTTT.

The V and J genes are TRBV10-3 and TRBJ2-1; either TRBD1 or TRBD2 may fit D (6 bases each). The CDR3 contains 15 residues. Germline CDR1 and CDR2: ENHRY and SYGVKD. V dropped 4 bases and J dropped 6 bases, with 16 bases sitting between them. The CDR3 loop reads CAISGVTEGGNEQFF. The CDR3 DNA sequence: TGTGCCATCAGTGGGGTTACCGAGGGGGGCAATGAGCAGTTCTTC.

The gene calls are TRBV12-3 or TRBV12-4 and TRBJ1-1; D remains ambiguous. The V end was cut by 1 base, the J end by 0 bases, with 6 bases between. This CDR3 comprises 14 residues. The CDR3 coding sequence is TGTGCCAGCAGTTTAGGACTCTTGAACACTGAAGCTTTCTTT. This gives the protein CASSLGLLNTEAFF.

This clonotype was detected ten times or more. As DNA, the CDR3 is TGTGCCAGCAGCTTAAGCGGATACGAGCAGTACTTC. As protein: CASSLSGYEQYF. The V gene is TRBV7-2, the J gene TRBJ2-7; perhaps TRBD2 as D (5 bases). The CDR3 length is 12 residues. Germline V CDR1 and CDR2: SGHTA, FQGNSA. V lost 2 bases, J lost 4 bases, and 6 bases lay in between.

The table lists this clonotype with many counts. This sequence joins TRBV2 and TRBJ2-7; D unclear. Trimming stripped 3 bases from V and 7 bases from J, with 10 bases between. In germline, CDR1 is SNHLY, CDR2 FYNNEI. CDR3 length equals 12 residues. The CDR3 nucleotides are TGTGCCAGCAGTGACACCATTGGGGAGCAGTACTTC. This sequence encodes CASSDTIGEQYF.

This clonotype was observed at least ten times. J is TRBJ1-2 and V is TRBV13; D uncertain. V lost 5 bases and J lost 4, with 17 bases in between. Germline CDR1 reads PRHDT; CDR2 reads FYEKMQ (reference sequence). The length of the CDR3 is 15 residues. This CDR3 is CASSRIRSESYGYTF. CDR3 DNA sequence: TGTGCCAGCAGCCGCATCAGGAGCGAATCCTATGGCTACACCTTC.

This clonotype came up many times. CDR3 nucleotides: TGCGCCAGCAGCCAACCTACAGATTACTATAATTCACCCCTCCACTTT. It codes for CASSQPTDYYNSPLHF. The chain employs TRBV4-1 and TRBJ1-6; D not resolved. Germline V gene data show CDR1 as MGHRA and CDR2 as YSYEKL. This CDR3 contains 16 residues. V was pared by 2 bases and J by 3 bases, with 11 bases between.

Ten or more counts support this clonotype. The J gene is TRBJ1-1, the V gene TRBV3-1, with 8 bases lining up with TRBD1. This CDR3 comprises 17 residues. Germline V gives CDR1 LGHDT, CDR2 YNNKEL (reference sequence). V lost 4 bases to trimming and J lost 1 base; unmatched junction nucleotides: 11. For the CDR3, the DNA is TGTGCCAGCAGCCGAAGGGGTGGGACAGGCTCGAACACTGAAGCTTTCTTT. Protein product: CASSRRGGTGSNTEAFF.

CDR3 in amino acids: CASSSSSGGAIEQYF. As DNA, the CDR3 is TGTGCCAGCAGCTCGTCTAGCGGGGGGGCGATCGAGCAGTACTTC. The chain links TRBV13 to TRBJ2-7; 12 bases align to TRBD2. The CDR3 covers 15 residues. The germline V gene encodes CDR1 PRHDT and CDR2 FYEKMQ (reference sequence). V lost 4 bases and J lost 6; bases outside the gene matches: 7.

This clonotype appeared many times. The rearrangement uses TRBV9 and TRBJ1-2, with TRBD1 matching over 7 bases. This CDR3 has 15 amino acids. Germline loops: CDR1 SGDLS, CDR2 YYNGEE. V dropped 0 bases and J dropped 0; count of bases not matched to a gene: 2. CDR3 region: CASSVAGTANYGYTF. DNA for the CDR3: TGTGCCAGCAGCGTAGCCGGGACAGCTAACTATGGCTACACCTTC.

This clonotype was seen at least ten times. The CDR3 nucleotides are TGTGCCAGCAGCCTACCGACCCAAGAGACCCAGTACTTC. This codes for CASSLPTQETQYF. The gene calls are TRBV7-6 and TRBJ2-5; D is undetermined. CDR3 length equals 13 residues. V lost 5 bases and J lost 1, with 8 bases in between. Germline lookup yields CDR1 SGHVS and CDR2 FNYEAQ.

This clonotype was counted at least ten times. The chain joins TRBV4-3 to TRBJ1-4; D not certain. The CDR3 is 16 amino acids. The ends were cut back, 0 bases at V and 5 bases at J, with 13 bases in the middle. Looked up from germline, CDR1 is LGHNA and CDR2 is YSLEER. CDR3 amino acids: CASSQDFPGGNEKLFF. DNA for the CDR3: TGCGCCAGCAGCCAAGATTTTCCCGGAGGGAATGAAAAACTGTTTTTT.

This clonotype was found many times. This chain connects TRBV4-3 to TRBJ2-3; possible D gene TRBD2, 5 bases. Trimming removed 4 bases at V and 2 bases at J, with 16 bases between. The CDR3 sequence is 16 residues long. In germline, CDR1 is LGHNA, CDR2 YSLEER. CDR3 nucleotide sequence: TGCGCCAGCAGCCCAACGGGGTTTAGATCCACAGATACGCAGTATTTT. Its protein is CASSPTGFRSTDTQYF.

The chain's CDR3 is CASKLAGGQSTGELFF. The CDR3 DNA is TGTGCCAGTAAGCTGGCGGGTGGTCAGTCAACCGGGGAGCTGTTTTTT. This rearrangement joins TRBV19 to TRBJ2-2; D is possibly TRBD2 (5 bases). CDR3 length: 16 amino acids. V gave up 7 bases and J gave up 5 bases, with 20 bases separating them. The germline CDR1 and CDR2 sequences are LNHDA and SQIVND (reference sequence).

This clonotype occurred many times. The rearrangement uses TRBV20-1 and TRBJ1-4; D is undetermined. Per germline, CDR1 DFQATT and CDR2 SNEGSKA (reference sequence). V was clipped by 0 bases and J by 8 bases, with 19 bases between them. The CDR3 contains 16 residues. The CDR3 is CSARDLGRSTGEKLFF. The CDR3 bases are TGCAGTGCTAGAGATCTCGGACGGTCAACTGGCGAAAAACTGTTTTTT.

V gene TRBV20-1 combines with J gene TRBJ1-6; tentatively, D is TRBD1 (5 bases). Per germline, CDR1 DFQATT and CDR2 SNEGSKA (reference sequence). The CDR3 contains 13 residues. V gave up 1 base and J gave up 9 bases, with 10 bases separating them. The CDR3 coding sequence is TGCAGTGCTAGAGGGGGGGGACGTTCACCCCTCCACTTT. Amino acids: CSARGGGRSPLHF.

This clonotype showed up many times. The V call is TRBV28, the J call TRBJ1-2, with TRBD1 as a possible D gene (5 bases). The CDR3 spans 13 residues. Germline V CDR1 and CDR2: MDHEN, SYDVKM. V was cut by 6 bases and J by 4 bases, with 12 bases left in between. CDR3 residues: CASRPGLLYGYTF. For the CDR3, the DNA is TGTGCCAGCAGACCGGGACTGCTCTATGGCTACACCTTC.

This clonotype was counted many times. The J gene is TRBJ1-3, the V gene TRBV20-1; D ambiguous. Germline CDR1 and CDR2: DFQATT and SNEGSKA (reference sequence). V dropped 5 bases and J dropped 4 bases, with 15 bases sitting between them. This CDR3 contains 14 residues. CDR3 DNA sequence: TGCAGTGCTGGAAAGGACGGACGAGGAAACACCATATATTTT. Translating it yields CSAGKDGRGNTIYF.

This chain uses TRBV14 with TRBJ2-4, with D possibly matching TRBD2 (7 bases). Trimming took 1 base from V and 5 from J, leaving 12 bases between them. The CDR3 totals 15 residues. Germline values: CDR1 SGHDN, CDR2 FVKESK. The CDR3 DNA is TGTGCCAGCAGCCAAGCGCTCGGGGGGCAAAACATTCAGTACTTC. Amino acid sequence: CASSQALGGQNIQYF.

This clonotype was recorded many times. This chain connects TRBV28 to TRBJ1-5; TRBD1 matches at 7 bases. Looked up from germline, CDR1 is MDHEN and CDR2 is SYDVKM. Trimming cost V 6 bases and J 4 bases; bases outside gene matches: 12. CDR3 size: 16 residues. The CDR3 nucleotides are TGTGCCAGCAGCCCGGACAGGTTCAGGGGGAATCAGCCCCAGCATTTT. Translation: CASSPDRFRGNQPQHF.

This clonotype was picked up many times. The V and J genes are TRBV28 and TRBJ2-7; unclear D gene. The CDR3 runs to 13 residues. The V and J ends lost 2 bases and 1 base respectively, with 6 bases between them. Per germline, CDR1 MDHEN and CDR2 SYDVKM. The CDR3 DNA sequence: TGTGCCAGCAGTTTACCCGGATCCTACGAGCAGTACTTC. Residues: CASSLPGSYEQYF.

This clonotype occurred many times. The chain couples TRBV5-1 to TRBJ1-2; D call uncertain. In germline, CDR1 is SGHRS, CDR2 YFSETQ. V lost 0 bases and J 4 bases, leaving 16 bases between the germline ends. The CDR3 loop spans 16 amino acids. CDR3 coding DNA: TGCGCCAGCAGCTTGGGGTCCCAACAAAGAGCCTATGGCTACACCTTC. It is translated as CASSLGSQQRAYGYTF.